Detailed here is one T cell receptor beta chain. The entry originates in a study of OX40 agonist ivuxolimab in advanced cancers. Study-wide background: The dose-escalation group included hepatocellular carcinoma, melanoma, renal cell carcinoma and head and neck cancer.

The method was immunoSEQ multiplex PCR; TCRdb's version includes in-frame clones alone and lacks a portion of them. The sample shows 45,000 to 65,000 clones, around 87% of them seen only once. V lost 0 bases, J lost 1 base, and 9 bases lay in between. Germline values: CDR1 LGHNA, CDR2 YNFKEQ. This CDR3 region has 15 residues. The sequence was collected from an adult with an advanced solid tumor such as melanoma, head and neck, liver or kidney cancer. The input for sequencing was CD4+ or CD8+ T cells sorted from blood, taken in a trial of the OX40 agonist ivuxolimab. J is TRBJ2-5 and V is TRBV4-2; possibly TRBD2 for D (6 bases). CDR3 sequence reads: CASSQEGTLQETQYF. The CDR3 nucleotides read TGTGCCAGCAGCCAAGAAGGGACTCTCCAAGAGACCCAGTACTTC.